This T cell receptor beta chain comes out of a study of CD8 T cells in ankylosing spondylitis. Study-wide points: Disease-linked clones displayed a CD8+ phenotype and appeared relatively rarely in peripheral blood. From matched ankylosing spondylitis synovial fluid, disease-linked clones were reportedly recovered at significantly enriched levels. In the blood and synovial fluid of reactive arthritis, some motif variants had been previously reported.

V lost 5 bases to trimming and J lost 10 bases; unmatched junction nucleotides: 7. Germline loops: CDR1 SGHAT, CDR2 FQNNGV. The CDR3 has 14 residues. For TCR beta, libraries came from quantitative 5'-RACE with molecular barcodes. TCRdb reprocessed the 5' RACE reads via MiXCR and lists one record per CDR3 protein. This table has about 300,000 distinct CDR3 sequences, under 14% appearing once. On this clonotype itself: Its antigen is unknown.

This clonotype was obtained from a female donor with ankylosing spondylitis or in good health (not recorded which). The sample consisted of blood, either unsorted or a sorted T cell fraction (not recorded which). This sequence joins TRBV11-2 and TRBJ1-4, with 10 bases that match TRBD1. CDR3 region: CASSPGQGTGKLFF. The CDR3 bases are TGTGCCAGCAGCCCGGGACAGGGGACTGGAAAACTGTTTTTT.